The T cell receptor beta chain described here comes from a study of blood T cell repertoires in COVID-19. Background on the study: From the United States, Italy and Spain came samples of acute and convalescent COVID-19. T cells, B-cell-depleted T cells, or PBMCs supplied cDNA or gDNA.

Germline V gene lookup returns CDR1 SGHAT and CDR2 FQNNGV. Trimming left V 5 bases short and J 10 bases short, with 23 bases between. The CDR3 runs to 16 residues. In the authors' workflow: Cell counts per sample came from amplifying reference gene primers. Assay used: immunoSEQ multiplex PCR; TCRdb lists only in-frame clones, some missing. The V and J calls and the clone size are those of that table, but D and trimming were determined from the DNA. The sample consists of 40,000 to 60,000 clones, more than 70% of them appearing once. This TCR came from an elderly man with active COVID-19. The chain couples TRBV11-2 to TRBJ1-4, with D perhaps matching TRBD1 (5 bases). The specimen sequenced was peripheral blood. The CDR3 nucleotides are TGTGCCAGCAGCCGGACATCGGATCGGTCGGGAGGAAAACTGTTTTTT. This gives the protein CASSRTSDRSGGKLFF.